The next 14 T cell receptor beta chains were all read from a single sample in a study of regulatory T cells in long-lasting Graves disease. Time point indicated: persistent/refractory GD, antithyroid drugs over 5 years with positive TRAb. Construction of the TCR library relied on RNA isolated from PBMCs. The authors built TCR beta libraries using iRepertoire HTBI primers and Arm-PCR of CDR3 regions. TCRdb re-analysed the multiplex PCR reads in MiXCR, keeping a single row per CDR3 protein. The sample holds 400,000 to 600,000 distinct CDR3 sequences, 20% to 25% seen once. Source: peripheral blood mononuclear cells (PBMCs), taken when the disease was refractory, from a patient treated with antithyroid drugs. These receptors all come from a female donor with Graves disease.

The CDR3 DNA is TGTGCCAGCAGCGTAGACGGGGGGAGCTACAATGAGCAGTTCTTC. It specifies CASSVDGGSYNEQFF. This chain joins TRBV9 and TRBJ2-1, with 7 bases fitting TRBD2. This CDR3 contains 15 residues. Germline CDR1 reads SGDLS; CDR2 reads YYNGEE. Germline trimming cut 0 bases from V and 3 bases from J; bases unmatched to any gene: 3.

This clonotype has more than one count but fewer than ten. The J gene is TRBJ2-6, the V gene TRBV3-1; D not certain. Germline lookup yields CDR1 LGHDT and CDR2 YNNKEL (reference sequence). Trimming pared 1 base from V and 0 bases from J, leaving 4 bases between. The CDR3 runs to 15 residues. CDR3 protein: CASSQGASGANVLTF. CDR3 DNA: TGTGCCAGCAGCCAAGGTGCCTCTGGGGCCAACGTCCTGACTTTC. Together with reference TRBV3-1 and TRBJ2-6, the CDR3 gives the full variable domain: DTAVSQTPKYLVTQMGNDKSIKCEQNLGHDTMYWYKQDSKKFLKIMFSYNNKELIINETVPNRFSPKSPDKAHLNLHINSLELGDSAVYFCASSQGASGANVLTFGAGSRLTVL.

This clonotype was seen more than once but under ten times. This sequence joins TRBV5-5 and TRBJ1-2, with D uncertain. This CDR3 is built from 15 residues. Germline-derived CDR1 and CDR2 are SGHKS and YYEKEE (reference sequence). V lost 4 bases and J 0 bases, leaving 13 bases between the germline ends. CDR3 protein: CASSHKAASNYGYTF. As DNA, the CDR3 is TGTGCCAGCAGCCACAAGGCAGCCTCTAACTATGGCTACACCTTC. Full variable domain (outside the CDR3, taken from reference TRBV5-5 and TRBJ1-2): DAGVTQSPTHLIKTRGQQVTLRCSPISGHKSVSWYQQVLGQGPQFIFQYYEKEERGRGNFPDRFSARQFPNYSSELNVNALLLGDSALYLCASSHKAASNYGYTFGSGTRLTVV.

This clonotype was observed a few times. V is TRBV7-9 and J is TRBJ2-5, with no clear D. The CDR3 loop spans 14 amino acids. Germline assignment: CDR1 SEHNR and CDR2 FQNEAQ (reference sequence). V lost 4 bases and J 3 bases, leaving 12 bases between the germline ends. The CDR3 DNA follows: TGTGCCAGCAGCTGGGAAGCGCGAAAAGAGACCCAGTACTTC. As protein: CASSWEARKETQYF.

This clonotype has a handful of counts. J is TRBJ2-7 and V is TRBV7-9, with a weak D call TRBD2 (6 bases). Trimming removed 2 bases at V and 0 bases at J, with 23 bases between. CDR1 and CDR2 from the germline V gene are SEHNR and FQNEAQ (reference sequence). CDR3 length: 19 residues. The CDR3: CASSLPSRGTGGNSYEQYF. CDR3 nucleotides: TGTGCCAGCAGCTTACCGTCCCGGGGGACGGGCGGGAACTCCTACGAGCAGTACTTC.

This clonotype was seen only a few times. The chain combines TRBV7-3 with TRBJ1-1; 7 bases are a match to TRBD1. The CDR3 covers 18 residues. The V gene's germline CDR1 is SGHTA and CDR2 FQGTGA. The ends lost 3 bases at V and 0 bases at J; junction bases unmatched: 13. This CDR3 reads CASSLTGTERILNTEAFF. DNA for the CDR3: TGTGCCAGCAGCTTGACCGGGACAGAAAGAATCTTGAACACTGAAGCTTTCTTT.

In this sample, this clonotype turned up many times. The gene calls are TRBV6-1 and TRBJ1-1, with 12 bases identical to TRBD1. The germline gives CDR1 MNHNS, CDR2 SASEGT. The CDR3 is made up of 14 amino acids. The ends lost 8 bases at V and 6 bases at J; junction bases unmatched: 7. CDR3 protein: CASSRGQGAPEAFF. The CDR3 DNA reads TGTGCCAGCTCGAGGGGACAGGGGGCACCTGAAGCTTTCTTT.

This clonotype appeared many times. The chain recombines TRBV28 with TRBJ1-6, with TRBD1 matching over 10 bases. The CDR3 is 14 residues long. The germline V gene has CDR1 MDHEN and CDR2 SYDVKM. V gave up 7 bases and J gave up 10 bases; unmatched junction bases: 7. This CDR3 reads CASNVDRGLSPLHF. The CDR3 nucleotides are TGTGCCAGCAACGTAGACAGGGGGCTCTCACCCCTCCACTTT.

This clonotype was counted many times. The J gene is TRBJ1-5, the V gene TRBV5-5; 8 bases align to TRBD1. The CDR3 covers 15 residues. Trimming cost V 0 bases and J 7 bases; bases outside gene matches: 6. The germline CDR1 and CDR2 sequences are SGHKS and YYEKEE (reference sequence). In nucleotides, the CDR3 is TGTGCCAGCAGCTTGGGACAGGGGTTCCAACAGCCCCAGCATTTT. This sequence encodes CASSLGQGFQQPQHF.

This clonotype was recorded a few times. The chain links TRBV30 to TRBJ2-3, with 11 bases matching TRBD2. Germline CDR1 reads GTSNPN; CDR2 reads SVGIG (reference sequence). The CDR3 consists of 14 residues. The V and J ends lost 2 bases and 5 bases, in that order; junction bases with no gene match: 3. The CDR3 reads CAWSPLAGVDTQYF. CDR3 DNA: TGTGCCTGGAGTCCACTAGCGGGGGTAGATACGCAGTATTTT.

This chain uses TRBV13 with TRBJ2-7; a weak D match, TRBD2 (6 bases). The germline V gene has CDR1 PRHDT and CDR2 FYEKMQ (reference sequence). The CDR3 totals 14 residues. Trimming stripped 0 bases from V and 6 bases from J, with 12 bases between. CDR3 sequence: CASSLGKLGGEQYF. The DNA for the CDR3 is TGTGCCAGCAGCTTAGGCAAATTGGGGGGCGAGCAGTACTTC.

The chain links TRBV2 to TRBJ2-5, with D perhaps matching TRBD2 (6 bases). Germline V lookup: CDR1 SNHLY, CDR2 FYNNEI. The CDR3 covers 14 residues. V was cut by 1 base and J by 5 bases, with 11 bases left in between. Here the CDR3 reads CASSEGLVGETQYF. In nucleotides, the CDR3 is TGTGCCAGCAGTGAAGGACTAGTCGGCGAGACCCAGTACTTC.

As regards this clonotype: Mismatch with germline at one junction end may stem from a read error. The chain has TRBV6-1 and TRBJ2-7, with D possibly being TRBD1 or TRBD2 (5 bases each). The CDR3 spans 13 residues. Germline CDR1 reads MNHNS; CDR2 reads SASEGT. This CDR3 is CTSGTVSSYEQYF. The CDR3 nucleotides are TGTACCAGTGGGACGGTGAGCTCCTACGAGCAGTACTTC.

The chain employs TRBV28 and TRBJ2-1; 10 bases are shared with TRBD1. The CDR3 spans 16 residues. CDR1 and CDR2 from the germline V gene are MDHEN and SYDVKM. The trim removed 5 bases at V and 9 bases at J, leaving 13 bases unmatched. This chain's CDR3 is CASSPHPGQGIIEQFF. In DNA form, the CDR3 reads TGTGCCAGCAGTCCTCACCCGGGACAGGGGATCATTGAGCAGTTCTTC. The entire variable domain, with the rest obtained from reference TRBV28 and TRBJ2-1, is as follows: DVKVTQSSRYLVKRTGEKVFLECVQDMDHENMFWYRQDPGLGLRLIYFSYDVKMKEKGDIPEGYSVSREKKERFSLILESASTNQTSMYLCASSPHPGQGIIEQFFGPGTRLTVL.